This T cell receptor beta chain was sequenced during a study of neurological immune-mediated disorders. The sample holds many counts of this clonotype. The CDR3 sequence is 15 residues long. The germline CDR1 and CDR2 sequences are SGHTA and FQGNSA. V lost 2 bases to trimming and J lost 9 bases, with 17 bases between them. Each CDR3 protein gets one entry after TCRdb re-called the 5' RACE reads with MiXCR. The data contain tens of thousands of distinct CDR3 sequences, under 5.5% of them seen just once; the ten biggest clones take up approximately 3.5%. Sequencing was carried out using PBMCs. The rearrangement uses TRBV7-2 and TRBJ2-1; tentatively, D is TRBD2 (6 bases). The sequence came from a woman in her 50s with multiple sclerosis. The CDR3 reads CASSLLAGYGSEQFF. CDR3 DNA: TGTGCCAGCAGCTTATTGGCGGGGTACGGGAGTGAGCAGTTCTTC.